The rows below give T cell receptor beta chains drawn from one sample of a study of ipilimumab plus nivolumab after autologous stem cell transplantation. Assay used: immunoSEQ multiplex PCR; TCRdb lists only in-frame clones, some missing. This table has approximately 20,000 clones, roughly 74% appearing once. The source material was PBMCs, sampled in a trial of ipilimumab plus nivolumab as post-transplant consolidation. The source is a male donor with diffuse large B-cell lymphoma. CDR3s include the opening cysteine and the closing phenylalanine or tryptophan. Some rows have no size entry. The others give once, few or many, or a class for an expanded clone.

>TRBV19|-|TRBJ2-1
CASSSRDRGRIGEQFF
>TRBV7-6|-|TRBJ2-2
CASSATTNTGELFF
>TRBV10-3|-|TRBJ2-1
CAIRTTDIRNEQFF
>TRBV9|-|TRBJ2-2
CASSPGVTGELFF
>TRBV9|-|TRBJ1-3
CASSGDPFGADGNTIYF
>TRBV9|-|TRBJ2-5
CASSTQWAGEETQYF
>TRBV2|-|TRBJ2-5
CASIKDRPPQYF
>TRBV21-1|once|TRBJ1-5
CASSPREGPKQPQHF
>TRBV2|-|TRBJ1-5
CASSVTQGGSQPQHF
>TRBV5-1|-|TRBJ2-5
CASSLERGQETQYF
>TRBV7-8|-|TRBJ1-6
CASSPTGTGGSPLHF
>TRBV19|few|TRBJ1-2
CASSIARWPYGYTF
>TRBV19|-|TRBJ2-7
CASSTPTTYYEQYF
>TRBV7-2|-|TRBJ1-5
CASSVYRGNQPQHF
>TRBV9|once|TRBJ2-2
CASSVGLAGGTGELFF
>TRBV28|few|TRBJ2-7
CASSSTSYEQYF
>TRBV10-3|once|TRBJ2-2
CAIRGHSENTGELFF
>TRBV2|once|TRBJ2-5
CASSEAPIRTQYF
>TRBV4-2|once|TRBJ2-7
CASSQALWAGQGLPVNSYEQYF
>TRBV7-9|-|TRBJ2-7
CASSQPGQYYEQYF
>TRBV30|-|TRBJ1-1
CAWSVIALGAEAFF
>TRBV18|-|TRBJ2-1
CASSPPDLGVGDEQFF
>TRBV19|-|TRBJ1-5
CASSIGIGGSQPQHF
>TRBV2|once|TRBJ2-5
CASSETRSWGRAETQYF
>TRBV18|-|TRBJ2-2
CASSPRGRSLQSTGELFF
>TRBV29-1|-|TRBJ1-1
CSVEGGTNTEAFF
>TRBV4-1|-|TRBJ1-3
CASSQEIIGERGNTIYF
>TRBV5-4|-|TRBJ1-4
CASSQSGTVDEKLFF
>TRBV10-1|-|TRBJ2-1
CASSDPGTRDEQFF
>TRBV27|-|TRBJ1-1
CASSPGGVVNTEAFF
>TRBV27|-|TRBJ1-4
CASSSRRTNEKLFF
>TRBV7-2|-|TRBJ1-5
CASSLLLGQGSNSNQPQHF
>TRBV7-6|-|TRBJ2-1
CASSLARGGDNEQFF
>TRBV30|-|TRBJ2-3
CAWSPGGDTQYF
>TRBV19|-|TRBJ2-1
CASRVGAGVSYNEQFF
>TRBV11-3|-|TRBJ2-7
CASSPGAVFDYEQYF
>TRBV4-2|-|TRBJ1-4
CASSHVSGTVNEKLFF
>TRBV5-1|once|TRBJ1-1
CASRNQGNTEAFF
>TRBV19|-|TRBJ2-5
CASSPRDSGSQYF
>TRBV11-3|-|TRBJ2-7
CASSPDRAYYEQYF
>TRBV5-4|-|TRBJ1-2
CASSLRVVDGYTF
>TRBV7-2|-|TRBJ2-7
CASSYLTYYEQYF
>TRBV7-3|-|TRBJ2-3
CASSPTGLAGGPTDTQYF
>TRBV4-1|medium-sized|TRBJ2-1
CASSQEGSGRIDEQFF
>TRBV5-1|-|TRBJ2-3
CASRRRGTSGRLTDTQYF
>TRBV7-9|-|TRBJ2-7
CASSPILAQGLYEQYF
>TRBV9|few|TRBJ2-1
CASSARDSVYNEQFF
>TRBV18|-|TRBJ2-7
CASSAGTTSYEQYF
>TRBV5-1|once|TRBJ1-2
CASSPLVEGDGYTF
>TRBV25-1|-|TRBJ1-1
CASSGTGGNTEAFF
>TRBV30|-|TRBJ2-2
CAWSQFTSGGPLRAGELFF
>TRBV2|few|TRBJ1-1
CASRGTGLMNTEAFF
>TRBV19|-|TRBJ2-3
CASSINVRGAGDTQYF